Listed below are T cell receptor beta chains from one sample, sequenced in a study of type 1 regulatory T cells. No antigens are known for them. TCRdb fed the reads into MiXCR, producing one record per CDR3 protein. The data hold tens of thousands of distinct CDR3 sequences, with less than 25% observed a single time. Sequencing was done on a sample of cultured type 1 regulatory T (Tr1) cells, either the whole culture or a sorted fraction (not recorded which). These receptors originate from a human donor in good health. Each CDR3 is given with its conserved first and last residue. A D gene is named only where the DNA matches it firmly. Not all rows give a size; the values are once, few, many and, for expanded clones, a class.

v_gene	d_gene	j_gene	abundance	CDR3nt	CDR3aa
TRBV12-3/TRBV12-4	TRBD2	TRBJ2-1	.	TGTGCCAGCAGCTCCGGGACTAGGGGGGGGTATGAGCAGTTCTTC	CASSSGTRGGYEQFF
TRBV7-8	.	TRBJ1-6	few	TGTGCCAGCAGGCAGAAGAGTTCACCCCTCCACTTT	CASRQKSSPLHF
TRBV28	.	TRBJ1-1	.	TGTGCCAGCATTAGGCAGGCGAGTACTGAAGCTTTCTTT	CASIRQASTEAFF
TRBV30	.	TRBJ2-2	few	TGTGCCTGGTTAGGACAGAGGAACACCGGGGAGCTGTTTTTT	CAWLGQRNTGELFF
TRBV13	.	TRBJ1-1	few	TGTGCCAGCAGCTTAGGTTTAGGGAAGGCTAACACTGAAGCTTTCTTT	CASSLGLGKANTEAFF
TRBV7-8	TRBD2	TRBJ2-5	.	TGTGCCAGCAGCTTAGGCGGGAGTGTAGAAGAGACCCAGTACTTC	CASSLGGSVEETQYF
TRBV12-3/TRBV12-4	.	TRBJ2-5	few	TGTGCCAGCAGTTTAGCAGGGGTTGAGACCCAGTACTTC	CASSLAGVETQYF
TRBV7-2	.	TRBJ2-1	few	TGTGCCAGCAGCCTCAGAGACCTTAATGAGCAGTTCTTC	CASSLRDLNEQFF
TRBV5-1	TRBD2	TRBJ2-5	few	TGCGCCAGCAGCTTAACACTAGCGGGGCTCCAAGAGACCCAGTACTTC	CASSLTLAGLQETQYF
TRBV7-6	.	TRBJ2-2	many	TGTGCCAGCAGCTTAAGGCCGGACGCCGGGGAGCTGTTTTTT	CASSLRPDAGELFF
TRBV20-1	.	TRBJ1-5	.	TGCAGTGCTAGAGGGATGAATAGCAATCAGCCCCAGCATTTT	CSARGMNSNQPQHF
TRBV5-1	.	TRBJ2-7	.	TGCGCCAGCAGCTTGGGAGCTTCCCGCGCTTCCGGGACTCCTATCTACGAGCAGTACTTC	CASSLGASRASGTPIYEQYF
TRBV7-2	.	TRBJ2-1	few	TGTGCCAGCAGCCCCGGGACCGGCTACAATGAGCAGTTCTTC	CASSPGTGYNEQFF
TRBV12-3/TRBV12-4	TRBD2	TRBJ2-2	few	TGTGCCAGCCGCGGAACCGGCGGGAGGGTGTCCGGGGAGCTGTTTTTT	CASRGTGGRVSGELFF
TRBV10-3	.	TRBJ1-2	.	TGTGCCATCAGCCGGGACGGCAACTATGGCTACACCTTC	CAISRDGNYGYTF
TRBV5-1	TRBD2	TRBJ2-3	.	TGCGCCAGCAGCCCGGGACCCGGGGGGACAGATACGCAGTATTTT	CASSPGPGGTDTQYF